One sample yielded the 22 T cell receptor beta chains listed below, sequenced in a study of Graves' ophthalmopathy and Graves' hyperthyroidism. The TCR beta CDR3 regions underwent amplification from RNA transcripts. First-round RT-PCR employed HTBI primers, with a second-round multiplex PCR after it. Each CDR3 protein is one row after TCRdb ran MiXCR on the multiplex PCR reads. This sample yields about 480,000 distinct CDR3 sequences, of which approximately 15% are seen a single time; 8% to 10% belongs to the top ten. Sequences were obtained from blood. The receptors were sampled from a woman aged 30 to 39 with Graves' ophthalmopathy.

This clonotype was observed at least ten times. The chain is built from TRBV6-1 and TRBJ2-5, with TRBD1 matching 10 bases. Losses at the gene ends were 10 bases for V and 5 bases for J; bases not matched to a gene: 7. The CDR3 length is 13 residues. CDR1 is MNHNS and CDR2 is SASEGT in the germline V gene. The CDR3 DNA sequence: TGTGCCATACGACAGGGGGCCTGGGAGACCCAGTACTTC. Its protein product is CAIRQGAWETQYF.

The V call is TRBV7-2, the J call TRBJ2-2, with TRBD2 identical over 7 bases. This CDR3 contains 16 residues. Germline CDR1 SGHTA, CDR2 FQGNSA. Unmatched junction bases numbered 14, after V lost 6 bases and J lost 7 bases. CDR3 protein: CASSLSGLGVGGELFF. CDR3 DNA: TGTGCCAGCAGTTTAAGCGGACTAGGGGTAGGCGGGGAGCTGTTTTTT.

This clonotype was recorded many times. CDR3 DNA: TGTGCCAGCAGGCCCGGACAGGGAGGCCAGCCCCAGCATTTT. Translation gives CASRPGQGGQPQHF. The genes are TRBV27 and TRBJ1-5; 8 bases line up with TRBD1. The CDR3 sequence is 14 residues long. Germline V CDR1 and CDR2: MNHEY, SMNVEV (reference sequence). V lost 6 bases and J lost 7; bases outside the gene matches: 8.

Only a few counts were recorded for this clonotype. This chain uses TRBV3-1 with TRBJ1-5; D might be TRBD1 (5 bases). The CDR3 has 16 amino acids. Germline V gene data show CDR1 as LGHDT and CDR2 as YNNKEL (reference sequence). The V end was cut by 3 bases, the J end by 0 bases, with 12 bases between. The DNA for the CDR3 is TGTGCCAGCAGCCAGGGGGGAATTTATAGCAATCAGCCCCAGCATTTT. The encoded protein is CASSQGGIYSNQPQHF.

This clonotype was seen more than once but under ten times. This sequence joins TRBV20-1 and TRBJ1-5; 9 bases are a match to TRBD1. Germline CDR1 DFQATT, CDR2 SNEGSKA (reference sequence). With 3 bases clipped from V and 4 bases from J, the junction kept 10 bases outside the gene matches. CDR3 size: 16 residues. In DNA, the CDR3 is TGCAGTGCTAGTAACAGGGGGCAAAATCGGAATCAGCCCCAGCATTTT. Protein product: CSASNRGQNRNQPQHF.

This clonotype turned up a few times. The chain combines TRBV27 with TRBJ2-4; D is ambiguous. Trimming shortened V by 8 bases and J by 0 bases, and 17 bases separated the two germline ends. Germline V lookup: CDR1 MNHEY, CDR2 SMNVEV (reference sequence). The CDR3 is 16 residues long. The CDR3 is CASSPRGALAKNIQYF. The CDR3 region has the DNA TGTGCCAGCTCCCCGCGCGGCGCCCTAGCCAAAAACATTCAGTACTTC.

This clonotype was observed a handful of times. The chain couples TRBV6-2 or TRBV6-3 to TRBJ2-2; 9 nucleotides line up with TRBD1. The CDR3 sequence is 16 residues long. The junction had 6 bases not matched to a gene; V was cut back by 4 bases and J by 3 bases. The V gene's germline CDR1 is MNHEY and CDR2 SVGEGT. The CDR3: CASSSPGQGHTGELFF. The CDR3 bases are TGTGCCAGCAGTTCTCCGGGACAGGGTCACACCGGGGAGCTGTTTTTT.

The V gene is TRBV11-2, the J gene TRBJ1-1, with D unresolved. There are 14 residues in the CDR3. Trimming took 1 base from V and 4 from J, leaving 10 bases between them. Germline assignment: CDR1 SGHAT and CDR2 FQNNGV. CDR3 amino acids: CASSLGIRITEAFF. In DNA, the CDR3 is TGTGCCAGCAGCTTAGGTATACGGATCACTGAAGCTTTCTTT.

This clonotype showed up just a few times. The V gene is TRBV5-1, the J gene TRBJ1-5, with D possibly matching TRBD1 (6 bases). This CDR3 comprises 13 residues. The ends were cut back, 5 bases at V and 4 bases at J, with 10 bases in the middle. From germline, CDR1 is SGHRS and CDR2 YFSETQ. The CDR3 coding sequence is TGCGCCAGCAGAGGGGGTACTAATCAGCCCCAGCATTTT. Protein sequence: CASRGGTNQPQHF.

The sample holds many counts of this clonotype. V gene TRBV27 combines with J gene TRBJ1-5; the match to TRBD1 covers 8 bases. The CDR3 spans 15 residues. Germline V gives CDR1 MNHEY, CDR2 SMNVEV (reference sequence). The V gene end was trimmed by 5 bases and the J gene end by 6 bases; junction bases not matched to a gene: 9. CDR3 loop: CASSTSDRVFQPQHF. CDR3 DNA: TGTGCCAGCAGTACCTCGGACAGGGTTTTTCAGCCCCAGCATTTT.

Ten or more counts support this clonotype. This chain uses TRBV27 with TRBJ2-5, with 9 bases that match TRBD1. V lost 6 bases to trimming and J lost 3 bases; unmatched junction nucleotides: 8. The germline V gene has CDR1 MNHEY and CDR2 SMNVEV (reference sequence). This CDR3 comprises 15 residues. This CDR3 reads CASSLGDRAEETQYF. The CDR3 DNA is TGTGCCAGCAGCCTAGGGGACAGGGCCGAAGAGACCCAGTACTTC.

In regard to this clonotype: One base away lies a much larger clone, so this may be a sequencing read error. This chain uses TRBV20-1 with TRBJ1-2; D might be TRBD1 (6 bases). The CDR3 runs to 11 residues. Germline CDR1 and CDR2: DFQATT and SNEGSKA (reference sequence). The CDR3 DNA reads TGCTGTGCTACGCTGACAGGTGGCTACACCTTC. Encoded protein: CCATLTGGYTF.

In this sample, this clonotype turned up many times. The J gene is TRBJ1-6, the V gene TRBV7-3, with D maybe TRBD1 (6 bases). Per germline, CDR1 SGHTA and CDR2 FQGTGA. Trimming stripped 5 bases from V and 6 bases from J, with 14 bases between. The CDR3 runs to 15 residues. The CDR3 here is CASSPTGSRNSPLHF. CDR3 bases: TGTGCCAGCAGCCCTACAGGGTCCCGTAATTCACCCCTCCACTTT.

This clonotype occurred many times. The chain's CDR3 is CSATIRAIEAFF. In nucleotides, the CDR3 is TGCAGTGCTACGATTAGGGCGATTGAAGCTTTCTTT. The chain carries TRBV20-1 and TRBJ1-1; unclear D gene. Per the germline V gene, CDR1 is DFQATT and CDR2 is SNEGSKA (reference sequence). Trimming cost V 4 bases and J 7 bases, with 13 bases left between them. The CDR3 runs 12 residues.

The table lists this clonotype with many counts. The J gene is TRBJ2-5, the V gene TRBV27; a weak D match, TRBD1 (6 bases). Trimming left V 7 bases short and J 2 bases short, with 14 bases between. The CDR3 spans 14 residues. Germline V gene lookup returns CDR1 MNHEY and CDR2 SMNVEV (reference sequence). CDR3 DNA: TGTGCCAGCACCTCACAGGGCCCGCAAGAGACCCAGTACTTC. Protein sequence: CASTSQGPQETQYF.

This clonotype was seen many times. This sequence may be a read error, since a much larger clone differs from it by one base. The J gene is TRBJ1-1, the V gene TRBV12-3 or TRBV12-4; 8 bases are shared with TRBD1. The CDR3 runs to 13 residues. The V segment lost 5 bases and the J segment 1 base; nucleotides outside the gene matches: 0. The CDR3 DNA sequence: TGTGCCAGCAGTCAGGGGGCGAACACTGAAGCTTTCTTT. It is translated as CASSQGANTEAFF.

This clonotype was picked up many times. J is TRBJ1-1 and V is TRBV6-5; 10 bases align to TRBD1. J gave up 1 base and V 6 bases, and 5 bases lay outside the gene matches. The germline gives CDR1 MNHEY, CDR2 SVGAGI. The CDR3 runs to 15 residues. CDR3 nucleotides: TGTGCCAGCAGGGGAAGGGACAGGGGGAACACTGAAGCTTTCTTT. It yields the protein CASRGRDRGNTEAFF.

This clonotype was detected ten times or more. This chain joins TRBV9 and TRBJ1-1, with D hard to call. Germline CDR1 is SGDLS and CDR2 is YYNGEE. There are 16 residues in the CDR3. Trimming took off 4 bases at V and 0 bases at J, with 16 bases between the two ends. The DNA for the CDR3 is TGTGCCAGCAGCTCCCCCCGGGGATCGATGAACACTGAAGCTTTCTTT. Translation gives CASSSPRGSMNTEAFF.

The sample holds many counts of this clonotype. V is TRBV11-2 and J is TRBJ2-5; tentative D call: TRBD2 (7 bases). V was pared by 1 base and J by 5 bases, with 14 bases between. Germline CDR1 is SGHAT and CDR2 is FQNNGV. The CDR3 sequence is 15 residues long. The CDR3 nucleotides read TGTGCCAGCAGCTTAGCCCCCGGGGGGCCGGAGACCCAGTACTTC. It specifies CASSLAPGGPETQYF.

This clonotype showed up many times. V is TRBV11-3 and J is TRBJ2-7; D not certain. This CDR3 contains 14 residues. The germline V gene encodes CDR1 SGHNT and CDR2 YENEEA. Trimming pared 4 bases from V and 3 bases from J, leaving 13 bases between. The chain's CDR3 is CASSYGTSSYEQYF. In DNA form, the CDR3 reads TGTGCCAGCAGCTATGGCACTTCTAGCTACGAGCAGTACTTC.

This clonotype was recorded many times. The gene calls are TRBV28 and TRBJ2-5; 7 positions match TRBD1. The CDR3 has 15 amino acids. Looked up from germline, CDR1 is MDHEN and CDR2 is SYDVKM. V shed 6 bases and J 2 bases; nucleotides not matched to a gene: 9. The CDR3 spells CASSLQGVRQETQYF. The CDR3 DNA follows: TGTGCCAGCAGCCTCCAGGGGGTGAGGCAAGAGACCCAGTACTTC.

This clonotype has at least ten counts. CDR3 nucleotide sequence: TGTGCCAGCAGTGGAACATTGAACACCGGGGAGCTGTTTTTT. This translates into CASSGTLNTGELFF. The chain is built from TRBV6-1 and TRBJ2-2; D is unclear. Germline V CDR1 and CDR2: MNHNS, SASEGT. V was pared by 4 bases and J by 1 base, with 7 bases between. CDR3 length: 14 amino acids.